This entry describes one T cell receptor (beta chain). Its antigen is still unknown. These data originate in a study of cytomegalovirus exposure and HLA in healthy donors. Study summary: From HLA-typed donors, an early data release held around 85 million unique TCRs.

The PCR was carried out with 60 Vbeta primers and 13 Jbeta primers. The method was immunoSEQ multiplex PCR; TCRdb's version includes in-frame clones alone and lacks a portion of them. The sample lists some 110,000 clones; nearly 80% were seen once. General study points: According to reports, the classifier identified cytomegalovirus status with high specificity and sensitivity. DRB1 showed the most TCR associations and HLA-C the fewest in a later analysis, as rates varied by HLA locus. In vitro testing confirmed a few CMV-associated chains as specific for CMV antigens.

V dropped 5 bases and J dropped 3; count of bases not matched to a gene: 8. The CDR3 is 16 residues long. Germline V gene data show CDR1 as LNHDA and CDR2 as SQIVND (reference sequence). Sequencing was done on a sample of PBMCs. The V gene is TRBV19, the J gene TRBJ2-7; TRBD2 matches at 12 bases. This TCR came from a man aged 25 to 45 in good health and CMV-seronegative. CDR3 nucleotide sequence: TGTGCCAGTAGTGGGCTAAGGACTAGCGGGAACTACGAGCAGTACTTC. Its protein is CASSGLRTSGNYEQYF.